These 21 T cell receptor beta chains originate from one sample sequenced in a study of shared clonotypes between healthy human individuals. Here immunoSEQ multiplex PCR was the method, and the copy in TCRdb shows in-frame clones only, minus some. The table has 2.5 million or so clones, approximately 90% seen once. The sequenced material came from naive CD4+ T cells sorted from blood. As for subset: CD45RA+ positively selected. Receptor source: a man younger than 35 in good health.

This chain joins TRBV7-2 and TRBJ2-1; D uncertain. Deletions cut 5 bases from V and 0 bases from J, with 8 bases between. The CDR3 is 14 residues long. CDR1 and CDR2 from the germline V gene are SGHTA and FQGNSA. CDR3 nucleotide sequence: TGTGCCAGCAGCCGGAGCGCCTCCTACAATGAGCAGTTCTTC. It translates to CASSRSASYNEQFF.

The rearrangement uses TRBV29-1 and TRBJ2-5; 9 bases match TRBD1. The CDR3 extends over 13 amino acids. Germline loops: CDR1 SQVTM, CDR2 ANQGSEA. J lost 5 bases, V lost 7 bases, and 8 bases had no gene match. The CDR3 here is CSAGTGLVETQYF. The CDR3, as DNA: TGCAGCGCCGGGACAGGGTTAGTCGAGACCCAGTACTTC.

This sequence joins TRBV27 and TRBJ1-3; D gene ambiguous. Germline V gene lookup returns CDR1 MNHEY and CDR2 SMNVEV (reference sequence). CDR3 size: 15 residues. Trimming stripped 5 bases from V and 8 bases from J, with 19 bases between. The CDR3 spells CASSLTHSIQHTIYF. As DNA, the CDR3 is TGTGCCAGCAGTCTAACCCATTCGATACAGCACACCATATATTTT.

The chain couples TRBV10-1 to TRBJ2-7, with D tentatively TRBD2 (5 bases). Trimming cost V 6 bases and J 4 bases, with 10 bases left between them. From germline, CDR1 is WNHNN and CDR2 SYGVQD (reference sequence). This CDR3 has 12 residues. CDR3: CASSPGEYEQYF. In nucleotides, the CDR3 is TGCGCCAGCAGCCCCGGGGAGTACGAGCAGTACTTC.

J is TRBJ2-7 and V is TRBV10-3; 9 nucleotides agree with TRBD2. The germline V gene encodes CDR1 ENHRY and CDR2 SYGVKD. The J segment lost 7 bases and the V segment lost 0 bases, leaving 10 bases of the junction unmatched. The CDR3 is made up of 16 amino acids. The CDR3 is CAISESLGGGAGEQYF. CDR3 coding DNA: TGTGCCATCAGTGAGTCTTTGGGCGGGGGGGCCGGTGAGCAGTACTTC.

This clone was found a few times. DNA of the CDR3: TGTGCCAGCAGTTCCCGGACGGGCAATCAGCCCCAGCATTTT. This encodes CASSSRTGNQPQHF. This rearrangement joins TRBV27 to TRBJ1-5; D gene unclear. Germline CDR1 reads MNHEY; CDR2 reads SMNVEV (reference sequence). The V end was cut by 4 bases, the J end by 2 bases, with 9 bases between. The CDR3 extends over 14 amino acids.

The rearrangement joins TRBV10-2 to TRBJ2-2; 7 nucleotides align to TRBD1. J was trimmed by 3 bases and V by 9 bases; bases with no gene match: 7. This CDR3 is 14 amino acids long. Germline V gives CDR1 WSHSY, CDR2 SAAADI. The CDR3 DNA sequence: TGCGCCAGACGCGGAACAGGGGACACCGGGGAGCTGTTTTTT. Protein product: CARRGTGDTGELFF.

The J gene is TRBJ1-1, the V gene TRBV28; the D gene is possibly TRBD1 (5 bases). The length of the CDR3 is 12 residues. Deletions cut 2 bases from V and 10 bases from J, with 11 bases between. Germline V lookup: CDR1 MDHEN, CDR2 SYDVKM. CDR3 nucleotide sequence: TGTGCCAGCAGTTTACGGCAGGGAGGAGCTTTCTTT. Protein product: CASSLRQGGAFF.

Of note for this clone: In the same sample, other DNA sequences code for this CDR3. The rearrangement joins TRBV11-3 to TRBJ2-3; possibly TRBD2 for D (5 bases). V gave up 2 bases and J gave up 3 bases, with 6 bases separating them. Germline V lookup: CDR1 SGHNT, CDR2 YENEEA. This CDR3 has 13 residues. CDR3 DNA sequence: TGTGCCAGCAGCTTACGGGGAACAGATACGCAGTATTTT. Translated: CASSLRGTDTQYF.

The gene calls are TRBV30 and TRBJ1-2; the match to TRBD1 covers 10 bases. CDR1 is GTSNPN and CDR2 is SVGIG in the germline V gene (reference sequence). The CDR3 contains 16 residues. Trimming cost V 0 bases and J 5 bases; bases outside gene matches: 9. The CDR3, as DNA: TGTGCCTGGAGTGTACGAGAGGGACAGGGGTTTTATGGCTACACCTTC. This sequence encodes CAWSVREGQGFYGYTF.

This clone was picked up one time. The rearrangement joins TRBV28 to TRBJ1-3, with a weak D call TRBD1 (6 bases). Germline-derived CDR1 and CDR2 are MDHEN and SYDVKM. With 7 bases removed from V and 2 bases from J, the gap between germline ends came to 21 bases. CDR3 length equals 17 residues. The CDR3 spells CASTSRLGGAAGNTIYF. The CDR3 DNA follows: TGTGCCAGCACCAGTCGTCTCGGGGGGGCGGCTGGAAACACCATATATTTT. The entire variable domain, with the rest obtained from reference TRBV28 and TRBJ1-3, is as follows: DVKVTQSSRYLVKRTGEKVFLECVQDMDHENMFWYRQDPGLGLRLIYFSYDVKMKEKGDIPEGYSVSREKKERFSLILESASTNQTSMYLCASTSRLGGAAGNTIYFGEGSWLTVV.

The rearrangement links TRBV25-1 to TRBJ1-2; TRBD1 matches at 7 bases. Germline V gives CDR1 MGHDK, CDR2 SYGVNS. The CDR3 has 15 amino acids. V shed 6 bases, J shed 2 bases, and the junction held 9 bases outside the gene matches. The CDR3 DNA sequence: TGTGCCAGCAGGGCCGACAGGGCGAGAAACTATGGCTACACCTTC. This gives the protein CASRADRARNYGYTF.

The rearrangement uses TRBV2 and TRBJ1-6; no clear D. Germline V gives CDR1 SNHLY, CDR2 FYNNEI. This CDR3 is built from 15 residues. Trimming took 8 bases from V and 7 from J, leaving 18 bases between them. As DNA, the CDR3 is TGTGCCAGCCGGGATCCTCAGAAAATCAATTCACCCCTCCACTTT. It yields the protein CASRDPQKINSPLHF. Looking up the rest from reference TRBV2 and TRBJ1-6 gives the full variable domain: EPEVTQTPSHQVTQMGQEVILRCVPISNHLYFYWYRQILGQKVEFLVSFYNNEISEKSEIFDDQFSVERPDGSNFTLKIRSTKLEDSAMYFCASRDPQKINSPLHFGNGTRLTVT.

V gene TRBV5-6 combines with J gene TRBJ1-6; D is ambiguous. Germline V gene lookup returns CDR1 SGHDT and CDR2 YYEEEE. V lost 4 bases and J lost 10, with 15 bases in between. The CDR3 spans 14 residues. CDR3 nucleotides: TGTGCCAGCAGCGTAAGAACGAGGGTATCACCCCTCCACTTT. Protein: CASSVRTRVSPLHF.

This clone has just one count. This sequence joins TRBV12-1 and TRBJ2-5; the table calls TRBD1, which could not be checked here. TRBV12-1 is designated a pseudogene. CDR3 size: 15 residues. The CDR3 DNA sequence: TGTGCCAGCAGCTTTGCGCGACAGGTCCAAGAGACCCAGTACTTC. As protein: CASSFARQVQETQYF.

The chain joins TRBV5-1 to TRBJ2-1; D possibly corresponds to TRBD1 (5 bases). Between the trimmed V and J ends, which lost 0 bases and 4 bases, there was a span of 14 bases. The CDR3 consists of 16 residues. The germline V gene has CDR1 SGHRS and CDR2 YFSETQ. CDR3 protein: CASSLAQQGRYNEQFF. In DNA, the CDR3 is TGCGCCAGCAGCTTGGCCCAGCAGGGTCGGTACAATGAGCAGTTCTTC.

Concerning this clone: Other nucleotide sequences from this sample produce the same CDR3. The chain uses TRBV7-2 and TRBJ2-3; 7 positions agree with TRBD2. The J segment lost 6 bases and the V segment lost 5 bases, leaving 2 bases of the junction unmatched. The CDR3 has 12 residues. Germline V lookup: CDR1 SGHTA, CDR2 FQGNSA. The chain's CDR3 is CASSPLADTQYF. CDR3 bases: TGTGCCAGCAGCCCACTAGCGGATACGCAGTATTTT.

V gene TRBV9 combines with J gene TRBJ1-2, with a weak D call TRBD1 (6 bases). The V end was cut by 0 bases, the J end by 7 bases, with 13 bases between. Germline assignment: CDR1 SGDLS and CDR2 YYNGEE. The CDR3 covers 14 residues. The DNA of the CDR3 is TGTGCCAGCAGCGTAGACAGGGCGGGTCCTGGCTACACCTTC. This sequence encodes CASSVDRAGPGYTF.

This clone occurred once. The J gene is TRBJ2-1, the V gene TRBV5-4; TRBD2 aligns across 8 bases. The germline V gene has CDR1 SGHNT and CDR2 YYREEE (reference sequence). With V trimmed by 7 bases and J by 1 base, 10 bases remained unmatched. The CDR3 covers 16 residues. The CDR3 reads CASSRLAGYSYNEQFF. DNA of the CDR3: TGTGCCAGCTCCCGTCTAGCGGGCTATTCCTACAATGAGCAGTTCTTC.

The DNA for the CDR3 is TGTGCCAGTATCCCGGGGAGAACCGGGGAGCTGTTTTTT. Translating gives CASIPGRTGELFF. The genes are TRBV19 and TRBJ2-2; tentative D call: TRBD2 (5 bases). CDR1 and CDR2 from the germline V gene are LNHDA and SQIVND (reference sequence). Trimming left V 7 bases short and J 5 bases short, with 11 bases between. This CDR3 contains 13 residues.

The CDR3 coding sequence is TGCGCCAGCAGGAGGTTGACACCGGGGGCCAGATCGAACACCGGGGAGCTGTTTTTT. Its translation is CASRRLTPGARSNTGELFF. V is TRBV5-1 and J is TRBJ2-2, with D perhaps matching TRBD1 or TRBD2 (6 bases each). The CDR3 totals 19 residues. The V gene lost 5 bases and the J gene lost 0 bases, with 23 bases spanning the gap. Per the germline V gene, CDR1 is SGHRS and CDR2 is YFSETQ.